A selection of T cell receptor beta chains follows, all from one sample in a study of blood T cell repertoires in COVID-19. The data were produced by immunoSEQ multiplex PCR, yet TCRdb's version contains in-frame clones alone and is incomplete. The sample yields approximately 300,000 clones, 80% to 90% seen once. Sequenced material: peripheral blood. The receptors were gathered from a man in his fifties or sixties with active or convalescent COVID-19. Each CDR3 is given with its conserved first and last residue. A D gene is named only where the DNA matches it firmly. Not all rows give a size; the values are once, few, many and, for expanded clones, a class.

D gene	clone size	V gene	J gene	CDR3 DNA	CDR3 protein
.	.	TRBV7-2	TRBJ1-1	TGTGCCAGCAGCTTCTATACTGGTGAAGCTTTCTTT	CASSFYTGEAFF
.	.	TRBV6-4	TRBJ1-6	TGTGCCAGCAGTGAAGAGGTGAATTCACCCCTCCACTTT	CASSEEVNSPLHF
.	.	TRBV2	TRBJ1-5	TGTGCCAGCAGTGAAGTCTCCCTAGACCTCGTTCGCAATCAGCCCCAGCATTTT	CASSEVSLDLVRNQPQHF
TRBD1	.	TRBV28	TRBJ1-5	TGTGCCAGCATACTATCTCCCGGACAGGGGGCGTTTGGCAATCAGCCCCAGCATTTT	CASILSPGQGAFGNQPQHF
TRBD2	.	TRBV6-5	TRBJ2-2	TGTGCCAGCACCACTACTAGCGGGAGGCCCGGGGAGCTGTTTTTT	CASTTTSGRPGELFF
.	.	TRBV11-2	TRBJ2-6	TGTGCCAGCAGCTCCCAGGTCGGGGCCAACGTCCTGACTTTC	CASSSQVGANVLTF
.	.	TRBV27	TRBJ2-1	TGTGCCAGCAGTTTCAGGGGCGATGAGCAGTTCTTC	CASSFRGDEQFF
.	few	TRBV5-4	TRBJ2-2	TGTGCCAGCAGCTTGGGTGTCGGCACCGGGGAGCTGTTTTTT	CASSLGVGTGELFF
.	once	TRBV12-3/TRBV12-4	TRBJ1-1	TGTGCCAGCAGTTTTACGGGGGGAACTGAAGCTTTCTTT	CASSFTGGTEAFF
TRBD1	.	TRBV7-9	TRBJ1-4	TGTGCCAGCAGCTCGGGACAGTTACTTAATGAAAAACTGTTTTTT	CASSSGQLLNEKLFF
TRBD1	.	TRBV2	TRBJ1-5	TGTGCCAGCAGGACCGGGACAGGGGGATTTGGCAATCAGCCCCAGCATTTT	CASRTGTGGFGNQPQHF
TRBD1	.	TRBV2	TRBJ2-7	TGTGCCAGCAGTGAAAGGGGACAGGGCAGGCGCGAGCAGTACTTC	CASSERGQGRREQYF
.	.	TRBV4-1	TRBJ1-6	TGCGCCAGCAGCCAAGGCTTTGGACTATCGGGTTCACCCCTCCACTTT	CASSQGFGLSGSPLHF
.	.	TRBV5-1	TRBJ1-6	TGCGCCAGCAGCTTGGAGGGGGGGGACAATAATTCACCCCTCCACTTT	CASSLEGGDNNSPLHF
.	.	TRBV28	TRBJ1-6	TGTGCCAGCAGTTTTCATCGGGTGGGTTCACCCCTCCACTTT	CASSFHRVGSPLHF
.	few	TRBV6-2/TRBV6-3	TRBJ1-5	TGTGCCAGCAGTTACGGAGGCAATCAGCCCCAGCATTTT	CASSYGGNQPQHF
TRBD1	.	TRBV7-9	TRBJ1-2	TGTGCCAGCAGCTTGTGGACAGGGGACGGCTACACCTTC	CASSLWTGDGYTF
TRBD2	.	TRBV7-3	TRBJ2-1	TGTGCCAGCAGCCGATCAGGCGGGAGGAGTGAGCAGTTCTTC	CASSRSGGRSEQFF
TRBD1	.	TRBV19	TRBJ2-4	TGTGCCAGTAGTATAGCCCGGACAGGACGAGCCAAAAACATTCAGTACTTC	CASSIARTGRAKNIQYF
TRBD2	.	TRBV23-1	TRBJ2-5	TGCGCCAGCAGTCAACCCGACAGGGCCCTAGCGGGAGGTCAGCAAGAGACCCAGTACTTC	CASSQPDRALAGGQQETQYF
.	.	TRBV18	TRBJ2-1	TGTGCCAGCTCACCACCGGGTCACGAGGATTACAATGAGCAGTTCTTC	CASSPPGHEDYNEQFF
.	.	TRBV7-9	TRBJ2-1	TGTGCCAGCAGCTTGCGTCCGTCGGGTCCCTACAATGAGCAGTTCTTC	CASSLRPSGPYNEQFF
TRBD1	.	TRBV28	TRBJ1-2	TGTGCCAGCAGTTTAGTTGCGGCAGGGGGAAATGGCTACACCTTC	CASSLVAAGGNGYTF
TRBD1	.	TRBV6-4	TRBJ1-2	TGTGCCAGCAGTGACGGACAGGGCGACTTCGATGGCTACACCTTC	CASSDGQGDFDGYTF
.	.	TRBV3-1/TRBV3-2	TRBJ1-5	TGTGCCAGCAGTCCAAGCGTATGGAGTCAGCCCCAGCATTTT	CASSPSVWSQPQHF
TRBD1	.	TRBV28	TRBJ2-2	TGTGCCAGCAGTCCCCGGACAGGGTATGAAGGGGAGCTGTTTTTT	CASSPRTGYEGELFF
.	.	TRBV5-1	TRBJ2-5	TGCGCCAGCAGCGCGACAACAGGGTTGTCGGAGACCCAGTACTTC	CASSATTGLSETQYF
.	.	TRBV6-1	TRBJ1-1	TGTGCCAGCAGTGAAGTAGTGAACACTGAAGCTTTCTTT	CASSEVVNTEAFF
.	many	TRBV5-1	TRBJ1-6	TGCGCCAGCAGCTCCGGACACGAGAATTCACCCCTCCACTTT	CASSSGHENSPLHF
.	once	TRBV6-2/TRBV6-3	TRBJ1-6	TGTGCCAGCAGTAACCCGGACATTACCCTCCACTTT	CASSNPDITLHF
TRBD1	.	TRBV30	TRBJ1-6	TGTGCCTGGAGTGTACGGGACAGGGAAGGGACACCCCTCCACTTT	CAWSVRDREGTPLHF